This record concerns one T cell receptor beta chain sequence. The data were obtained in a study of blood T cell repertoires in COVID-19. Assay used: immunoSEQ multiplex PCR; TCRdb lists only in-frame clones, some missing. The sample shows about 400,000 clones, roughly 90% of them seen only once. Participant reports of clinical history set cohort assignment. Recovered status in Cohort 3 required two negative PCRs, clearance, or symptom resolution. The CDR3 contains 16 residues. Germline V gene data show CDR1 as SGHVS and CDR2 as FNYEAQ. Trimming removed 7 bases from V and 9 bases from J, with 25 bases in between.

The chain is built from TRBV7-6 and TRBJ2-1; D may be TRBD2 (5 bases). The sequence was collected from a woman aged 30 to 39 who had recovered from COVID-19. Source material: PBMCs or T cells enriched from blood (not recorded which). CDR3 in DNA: TGTGCCAGCATCCTTCGGGCGGGCCCCCCGGTGGGTGAGCAGTTCTTC. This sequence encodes CASILRAGPPVGEQFF.